This TCR beta chain derives from a study of tumor-infiltrating lymphocytes in primary liver carcinoma. There are many counts of this clonotype. The tissue used was unsorted bulk material of roughly 17-32 mg. RNA and DNA were co-extracted from it with the AllPrep DNA/RNA mini kit. The input was around 530 ng total RNA; TCR beta cDNA was made from it with a constant-region primer. ARM-PCR, slightly modified, supplied the TCR beta libraries through three nested multiplex PCR rounds. The first two PCR rounds used TRBV1-TRBV30 primers with a Cbeta primer, 9 to 11 cycles each. TCRdb re-called the multiplex PCR reads with MiXCR, one entry per CDR3 protein. The table records about 120,000 distinct CDR3 sequences, about two thirds of them present only once. V lost 0 bases to trimming and J lost 5 bases; unmatched junction nucleotides: 6. Germline V gene data show CDR1 as MGHRA and CDR2 as YSYEKL. The CDR3 has 15 residues.

The rearrangement joins TRBV4-1 to TRBJ2-7; 8 bases map to TRBD2. The receptor was derived from a woman aged 55-75 years with primary liver carcinoma and hepatitis B virus infection. The sequencing input was tumor-adjacent normal liver tissue. CDR3 region: CASSQDGGGRDEQYF. The CDR3 bases are TGCGCCAGCAGCCAAGATGGCGGGGGGCGCGACGAGCAGTACTTC.